What follows is one T cell receptor (beta chain) and its context. The antigen is not known. This record belongs to a study of post-analysis software for immune sequencing data. Overall study context: The disease courses covered relapsing-remitting, secondary progressive and progressive-relapsing multiple sclerosis. General study results and limits: With TRBV5-6, TRBV5-1 and TRBV20-1 included, about five TRBV segments were more frequent in patients than in controls. Normalized Chao1 diversity in multiple sclerosis patients fell significantly below that of controls.

TCR beta libraries were prepared from cDNA with unique molecular identifiers. It was from about 0.98 to 11 million T cells that 450,000 to 550,000 cDNA molecules came. MiXCR, run by TCRdb on the PCR reads, gives a single entry per CDR3 protein. This table holds 750,000 to 950,000 distinct CDR3 sequences, around 50% found once. Germline CDR1 reads DFQATT; CDR2 reads SNEGSKA (reference sequence). The CDR3 spans 14 residues. The V end lost 6 bases, the J end lost 5 bases, and 19 bases lay between the germline ends. This chain joins TRBV20-1 and TRBJ2-5, with D perhaps assigned TRBD1 or TRBD2 (6 bases each). The sequence derives from a girl aged 5-17 years with multiple sclerosis. Sequencing was performed on blood. For the CDR3, the DNA is TGCAGTGCCTCCTCGGGGGCCCCCCTGGAGACCCAGTACTTC. It is translated as CSASSGAPLETQYF.